This T cell receptor beta chain was captured by sequencing in a study of shared clonotypes between healthy human individuals. Running of the assay took place at deep level. Genomic DNA of each subset was evenly split across several immunoSEQ plates. Only in-frame clones appear in the TCRdb table, and some are missing; sequencing was by immunoSEQ multiplex PCR. The table lists fewer than 1.8 million clones, approximately 98.5% of them singletons. General study findings and limits: With a handful of donors compared, about 5% of naive CD4 clonotypes were shared. What naive subsets generally showed was a larger estimated richness than memory subsets showed.

V was clipped by 3 bases and J by 4 bases; unmatched bases: 5. This CDR3 contains 15 residues. Germline CDR1 is SGHRS and CDR2 is YFSETQ. As for this clone: Its specificity is not known.

The chain links TRBV5-1 to TRBJ2-3; TRBD1 matches 10 bases. This TCR came from a man aged 30 to 39 in good health. The specimen sequenced was naive CD4+ T cells sorted from blood. Subset: CD45RA+ positively selected. The CDR3 here is CASSYRDRGSDTQYF. The CDR3 coding sequence is TGCGCCAGCAGCTACCGGGACAGGGGTTCAGATACGCAGTATTTT.